The rows below give T cell receptor beta chains drawn from one sample of a study of read filtering for tumor transcriptome and immune sequencing. TCRdb passed the reads through MiXCR, listing each CDR3 protein once. The table records about 46,000 distinct CDR3 sequences, around 19% of them present only once. Sequencing input: a population of CD138-negative cells sorted from bone marrow. The receptors shown here come from a donor older than 35 with multiple myeloma. Each CDR3 is given with its conserved first and last residue. D genes are given only for firm matches. Size is omitted from some rows. Given values are once, few, many or a class for expanded clones.

d_gene	v_gene	abundance	j_gene	CDR3nt	CDR3aa
.	TRBV5-4	few	TRBJ2-3	TGTGCCAGCAGCTTGCGCGTTACCACAGATACGCAGTATTTT	CASSLRVTTDTQYF
TRBD1	TRBV5-1	many	TRBJ2-7	TGCGCCAGCAGCTTTCGCCGGGACAGGGGCGACGAGCAGTACTTC	CASSFRRDRGDEQYF
.	TRBV18	many	TRBJ2-1	TGTGCCAGCTCACCAGGACTGGAGAGCAATGAGCAGTTCTTC	CASSPGLESNEQFF
.	TRBV6-1	many	TRBJ2-1	TGTGCCAGCAGTGAATTAGCTAGCTCTAATGAGCAGTTCTTC	CASSELASSNEQFF
.	TRBV7-3	many	TRBJ2-1	TGTGCCAGCAGCCAAGGGACCTACAATGAGCAGTTCTTC	CASSQGTYNEQFF
.	TRBV5-1	few	TRBJ2-7	TGCGCCAGCAGCTCCGCTGGACAGTTTGGGGACGAGCAGTACTTC	CASSSAGQFGDEQYF
.	TRBV28	.	TRBJ2-5	TGTACCAGCAGTCCACGAGCTGGGACCGAGACCCAGTACTTC	CTSSPRAGTETQYF
.	TRBV20-1	many	TRBJ2-3	TGCAGTGCTAGACCTTCAGGGAAACCCACAGATACGCAGTATTTT	CSARPSGKPTDTQYF
TRBD1	TRBV2	many	TRBJ2-6	TGTGCCAGCAGTCCATTGGGACAGAGCTCTGGGGCCAACGTCCTGACTTTC	CASSPLGQSSGANVLTF
.	TRBV2	.	TRBJ1-1	TGTGCCAGCAGCTCCGACATGCGAGCGGACACTGAAGCTTTCTTT	CASSSDMRADTEAFF
.	TRBV29-1	many	TRBJ1-1	TGCAGCGCTGCCCGGGGGCTCACTGAAGCTTTCTTT	CSAARGLTEAFF
TRBD1	TRBV4-1	medium-sized	TRBJ1-1	TGCGCCAGCAGCCAAGGCTTGGACAGGGCGTGGAACACTGAAGCTTTCTTT	CASSQGLDRAWNTEAFF
.	TRBV5-1	many	TRBJ2-1	TGCGCCAGCAGCTTGGGAGCCTACAATGAGCAGTTCTTC	CASSLGAYNEQFF
.	TRBV6-1	many	TRBJ2-1	TGTGCCAGCAGTGAAGGACCCTTTATGGATGAGCAGTTCTTC	CASSEGPFMDEQFF
.	TRBV28	few	TRBJ2-7	TGTGCCAGCAGTACCCACTTGAGCTCCTACGAGCAGTACTTC	CASSTHLSSYEQYF
TRBD2	TRBV12-3/TRBV12-4	many	TRBJ2-3	TGTGCCAGCAGTTTCGGACTAGCGGGAGGAACAGATACGCAGTATTTT	CASSFGLAGGTDTQYF
.	TRBV12-3/TRBV12-4	few	TRBJ2-7	TGTGCCAGCAGTCGGAACGGGAATTACGAGCAGTACTTC	CASSRNGNYEQYF
TRBD1	TRBV29-1	many	TRBJ1-1	TGCAGCGTCACTGGGACAGGCATGAACACTGAAGCTTTCTTT	CSVTGTGMNTEAFF
.	TRBV3-1	.	TRBJ2-1	TGTGCCAGCAGCCGCCCTGGTACATACAATGAGCAGTTCTTC	CASSRPGTYNEQFF
.	TRBV5-1	many	TRBJ2-6	TGCGCCAGCAGCTCCCGGGCCACCTCCTCTGGGGCCAACGTCCTGACTTTC	CASSSRATSSGANVLTF
.	TRBV6-5	many	TRBJ2-6	TGTGCCAGCAGTGCAGGGGTCGGGTCAGGGGCCAACGTCCTGACTTTC	CASSAGVGSGANVLTF
TRBD1	TRBV6-2/TRBV6-3	.	TRBJ2-5	TGTGCCAGCAGTCCGGGACAGCTCCAAGAGACCCAGTACTTC	CASSPGQLQETQYF
.	TRBV20-1	many	TRBJ1-1	TGCAGTGCTAGAGGAGGGATGAACACTGAAGCTTTCTTT	CSARGGMNTEAFF
.	TRBV19	many	TRBJ2-1	TGTGCCAGTAGTATCAGGGGGGAGGGCTCCTACAATGAGCAGTTCTTC	CASSIRGEGSYNEQFF
TRBD1	TRBV20-1	many	TRBJ1-1	TGCAGTGCGCCGGGACAGATGAACACTGAAGCTTTCTTT	CSAPGQMNTEAFF
TRBD1	TRBV5-4	.	TRBJ2-5	TGTGCCAGCAGCTTGGGACAGGGGACCGAGACCCAGTGCTTC	CASSLGQGTETQCF
.	TRBV19	.	TRBJ2-7	TGTGCCAGTACCCTGGGACTAGGGGGCCGGGAGCAGTACTTC	CASTLGLGGREQYF
TRBD1	TRBV29-1	many	TRBJ2-7	TGCAGCGTTACCTCAAGGGGGACAGTCTCCTACGAGCAGTACTTC	CSVTSRGTVSYEQYF
.	TRBV4-1	many	TRBJ2-1	TGCGCCAGCAGCCAAGATCCGACTACCAATGAGCAGTTCTTC	CASSQDPTTNEQFF
.	TRBV25-1	many	TRBJ2-7	TGTGCCAGCAGTGAAGGCGATTCAGGGGTACACGAGCAGTACTTC	CASSEGDSGVHEQYF
.	TRBV7-2	.	TRBJ2-1	TGTGCCAGCTGCCCTTTGACCCGGTACAATGAACAGTTCTTC	CASCPLTRYNEQFF
.	TRBV7-8	.	TRBJ2-3	TGTGCCAGCAGCTTAGGGACTGTTGATACGCAGTATTTT	CASSLGTVDTQYF
.	TRBV29-1	many	TRBJ2-7	TGCAGCGCGACCTCCTCAGGTGGCAACTACGAGCAGTACTTC	CSATSSGGNYEQYF
.	TRBV6-6	many	TRBJ1-5	TGTGCCAGCAGCCCCCGGGGAGGGGCCCACAATCAGCCCCAGCATTTT	CASSPRGGAHNQPQHF
.	TRBV6-6	many	TRBJ2-7	TGTGCCAGCGAACGGACAGCTCCCTACGAGCAGTACTTC	CASERTAPYEQYF
.	TRBV7-2	many	TRBJ1-2	TGTGCCAGCAGCTTAGTTGGCAGGGGTGGTGGCTACACCTTC	CASSLVGRGGGYTF
TRBD1	TRBV12-3/TRBV12-4	few	TRBJ1-1	TGTGCCAGCAGTTTAGACACAGGGGAGGACACTGAAGCTTTCTTT	CASSLDTGEDTEAFF
TRBD2	TRBV13	once	TRBJ2-1	TGTGCCAGCAGCTACACAGGGGACCCCGGGGCTAGCGGGGCAAATGAGCAGTTCTTC	CASSYTGDPGASGANEQFF
TRBD1	TRBV19	medium-sized	TRBJ2-7	TGTGCCAGTCGCATTGAGGGACAGGGCTCCTACGAGCAGTACTTC	CASRIEGQGSYEQYF
TRBD2	TRBV20-1	many	TRBJ2-3	TGCAGTGCTACCATACTAGCGGCTAGCACAGATACGCAGTATTTT	CSATILAASTDTQYF
.	TRBV6-2/TRBV6-3	few	TRBJ2-7	TGTGCCAGCAGTTACAGCAGGGGCTCCTACGAGCAGTACTTC	CASSYSRGSYEQYF
.	TRBV7-2	.	TRBJ2-7	TGTGCCAGCAGCTTAATGCTGCATGGGGCCGACGAGCAGTACTTC	CASSLMLHGADEQYF
.	TRBV20-1	many	TRBJ2-1	TGCAGTGCTAGCGGGGCCCACATCAATGAGCAGTTCTTC	CSASGAHINEQFF
.	TRBV27	many	TRBJ2-1	TGTGCCAGCAGCCAACTCGGGGCAGGGTTTGGAAATGAGCAGTTCTTC	CASSQLGAGFGNEQFF
.	TRBV27	.	TRBJ1-5	TGTGCCAGCAGCTATCGACACGATAGCAATCAGCCCCAGCATTTT	CASSYRHDSNQPQHF
TRBD2	TRBV28	many	TRBJ2-1	TGTGCCAGCAGTTTCGTAGCGGGAGTCAACAATGAGCAGTTCTTC	CASSFVAGVNNEQFF
TRBD2	TRBV5-1	.	TRBJ2-5	TGCGCCAGCAGCGCTGGACAAACGGCTAGCGGGAGAGAGACCCAGTACTTC	CASSAGQTASGRETQYF
.	TRBV29-1	.	TRBJ2-7	TGCAGCGTTGCCGGGCAGGGAAGCTACGAGCAGTACTTC	CSVAGQGSYEQYF